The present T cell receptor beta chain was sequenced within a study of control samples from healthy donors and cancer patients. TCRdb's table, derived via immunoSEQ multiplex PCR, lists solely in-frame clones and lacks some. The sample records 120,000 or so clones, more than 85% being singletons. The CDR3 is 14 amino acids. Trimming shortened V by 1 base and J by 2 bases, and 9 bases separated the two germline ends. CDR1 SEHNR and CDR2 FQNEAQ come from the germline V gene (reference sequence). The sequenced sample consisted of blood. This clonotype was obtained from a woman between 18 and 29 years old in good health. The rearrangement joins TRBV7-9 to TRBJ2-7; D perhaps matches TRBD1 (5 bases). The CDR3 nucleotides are TGTGCCAGCAGCTTAGACAGGAAAGCCTACGAGCAGTACTTC. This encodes CASSLDRKAYEQYF.